The text below deals with one T cell receptor (beta chain). The data were taken from a study of blood T cell repertoires in COVID-19. The wider study: Acute and convalescent COVID-19 specimens originated in the United States, Italy and Spain. PBMCs, B-cell-depleted T cells, or T cells were the source of the cDNA or gDNA that made up the material.

How the authors handled the data: Using reference gene primer amplification, nucleated cell counts were estimated. Libraries were prepared by immunoSEQ multiplex PCR; TCRdb keeps only in-frame clonotypes and omits some of them. V and J calls and clone size follow that table, whereas D and trimming were derived from the DNA. The sample has 200,000 to 250,000 clones; more than 80% are singletons. Patients of the Seattle cohort, enrolled during active infection, were followed longitudinally. The CDR3 has 12 residues. CDR1 and CDR2 (germline): GTSNPN, SVGIG (reference sequence). With 2 bases removed from V and 4 bases from J, the gap between germline ends came to 9 bases.

The receptor comes from a woman aged 25 to 39 with COVID-19, enrolled during active disease. The genes are TRBV30 and TRBJ2-7; D uncertain. The sequencing input was peripheral blood. The CDR3, as DNA: TGTGCCTGGAGTCCCCTAGGTTACGAGCAGTACTTC. Its protein is CAWSPLGYEQYF.